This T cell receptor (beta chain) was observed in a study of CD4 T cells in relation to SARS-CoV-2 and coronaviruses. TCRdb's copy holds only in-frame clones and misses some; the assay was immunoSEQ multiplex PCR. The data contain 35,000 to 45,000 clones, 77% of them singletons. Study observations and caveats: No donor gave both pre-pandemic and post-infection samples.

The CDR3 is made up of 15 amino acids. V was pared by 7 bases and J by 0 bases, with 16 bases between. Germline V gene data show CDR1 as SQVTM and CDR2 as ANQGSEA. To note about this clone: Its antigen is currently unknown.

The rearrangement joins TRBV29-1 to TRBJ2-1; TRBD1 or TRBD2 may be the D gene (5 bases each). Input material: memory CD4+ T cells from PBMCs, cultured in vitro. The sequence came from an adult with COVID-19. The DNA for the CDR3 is TGCAGCGCAGGGACGGGTCGAAGCTCCTACAATGAGCAGTTCTTC. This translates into CSAGTGRSSYNEQFF.